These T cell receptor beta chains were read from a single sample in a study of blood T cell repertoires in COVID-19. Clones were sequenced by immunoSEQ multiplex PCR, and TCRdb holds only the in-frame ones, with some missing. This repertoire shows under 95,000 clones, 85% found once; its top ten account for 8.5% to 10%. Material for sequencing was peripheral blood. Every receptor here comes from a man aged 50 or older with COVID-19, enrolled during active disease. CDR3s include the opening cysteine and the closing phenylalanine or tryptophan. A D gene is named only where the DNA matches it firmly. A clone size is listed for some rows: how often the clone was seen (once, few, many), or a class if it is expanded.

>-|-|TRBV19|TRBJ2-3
TGTGCCAGTAGTATCGAGGCAGAGAGCACAGATACGCAGTATTTT
CASSIEAESTDTQYF
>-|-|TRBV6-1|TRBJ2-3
TGTGCCAGCAGTGAATGGGGGCGGGCCGGCACAGATACGCAGTATTTT
CASSEWGRAGTDTQYF
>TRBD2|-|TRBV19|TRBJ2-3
TGTGCCAGTAGTGATTTCGGGACTAGCGGGAGATCAGATACGCAGTATTTT
CASSDFGTSGRSDTQYF
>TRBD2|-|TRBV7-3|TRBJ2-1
TGTGCCAGCAGCTTACGGCCAGCGGGAGCGGATGAGCAGTTCTTC
CASSLRPAGADEQFF
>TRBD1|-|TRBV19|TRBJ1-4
TGTGCCAGTAGTACCGGACAGGGTGTCGGTGAAAAACTGTTTTTT
CASSTGQGVGEKLFF
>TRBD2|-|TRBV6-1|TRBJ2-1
TGTGCCAGCAGTGAAGGGCTAGCGGGAAGCAATGAGCAGTTCTTC
CASSEGLAGSNEQFF
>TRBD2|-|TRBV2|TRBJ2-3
TGTGCCAGCAATAGACTAGCGGGAGAGACAGATACGCAGTATTTT
CASNRLAGETDTQYF
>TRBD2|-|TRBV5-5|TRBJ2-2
TGTGCCAGCAGCTTGAGGCTAGCGGGGAGGACGAACACCGGGGAGCTGTTTTTT
CASSLRLAGRTNTGELFF
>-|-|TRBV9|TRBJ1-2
TGTGCCAGCAGCACAACTAACTATGGCTACACCTTC
CASSTTNYGYTF
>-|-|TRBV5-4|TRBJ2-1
TGTGCCAGCAGCTTCAAATCTGCTAGCTCCTACAATGAGCAGTTCTTC
CASSFKSASSYNEQFF
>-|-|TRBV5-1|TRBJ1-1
TGCGCCAGCAGTCCTTCCGCGGGGCTTGGGAACACTGAAGCTTTCTTT
CASSPSAGLGNTEAFF
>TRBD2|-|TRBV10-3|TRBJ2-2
TGTGCCATCAGTGCCCTGGGAGGGAGGGGCACCGGGGAGCTGTTTTTT
CAISALGGRGTGELFF
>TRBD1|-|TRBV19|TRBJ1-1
TGTGCCAGTAGTCCACGGGACAGGGGAGCAGCTTTCTTT
CASSPRDRGAAFF
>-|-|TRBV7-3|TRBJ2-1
TGTGCCAGCAGCTTCGCCGGGAGAGGTACGGATGAGCAGTTCTTC
CASSFAGRGTDEQFF
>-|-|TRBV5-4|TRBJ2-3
TGTGCCAGCAGCAGAGAACCAACAGATACGCAGTATTTT
CASSREPTDTQYF
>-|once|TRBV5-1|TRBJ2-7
TGCGCCAGCAGCTCCAAGACTAGTTCCTACGAGCAGTACTTC
CASSSKTSSYEQYF